What follows describes a single T cell receptor (beta chain). V lost 7 bases, J lost 4 bases, and 7 bases stayed unmatched. CDR3 size: 15 residues. Germline CDR1 is MNHEY and CDR2 is SVGAGI. This record belongs to a study of tumor-infiltrating lymphocytes in primary liver carcinoma. As for the study in general: T1-T3 N0M0 was the stage of the tumors, which were 4.2 to 10 cm across.

It was unsorted whole blood that yielded blood RNA, and germline DNA was also extracted. Patients carried chronic HBV infection without prior treatment. Presurgery, four milliliters of peripheral blood were collected. Constant-region priming of about 0.5 ug total RNA yielded TCR beta cDNA. What produced the TCR beta libraries was three nested multiplex PCR rounds using slightly modified ARM-PCR. PCR rounds one and two used TRBV1-TRBV30 forward primers with a C-beta reverse primer for around 11 cycles each. TCRdb called the multiplex PCR reads again in MiXCR, with one record for every CDR3 protein. This table holds 320,000 or so distinct CDR3 sequences, 65% found once.

The source is a middle-aged man with primary liver carcinoma and hepatitis B virus infection. The chain carries TRBV6-5 and TRBJ2-6, with 7 bases matching TRBD1. Sequencing was performed on peripheral blood. As DNA, the CDR3 is TGTGCCAGCAATGCCAGGGGGTCCGGGGCCAACGTCCTGACTTTC. Translation gives CASNARGSGANVLTF.